This TCR beta chain was observed in a study of early T cells in non-severe SARS-CoV-2 infection (dated by TCRdb to the early 2020s). Study-wide context: Bulk RNA from unsorted whole blood was used for TCR sequencing, so alpha and beta chains could not be paired.

Overall study results and their limits: VDJdb matching was skewed toward anti-spike CD8 responses, so virus-specific expansions were likely underestimated and private and CD4 specificities were missed.

In this sample, this clonotype turned up many times. The antigen it recognizes is unknown. There are no base qualities to consult, and no much larger clone falls within one base. A case-control design nested within a healthcare worker cohort in London, UK, was used, with weekly nasopharyngeal swab PCR tests and blood sampling performed. Healthcare workers were recruited between 23 and 31 March 2020, during the week of the UK lockdown, and were followed weekly for up to about 15 weeks. Cut back by 7 bases and 1 base, the V and J ends lie 13 bases apart. CDR1 and CDR2 (SGHAT, FQNNGV) derive from the germline V gene. There are 14 amino acids in the CDR3, from cysteine to phenylalanine inclusive. Of the read, only the CDR3 DNA is kept; its 42 bases are in frame from base 1. Preparation of the library involved 5' RACE. TCRdb names NextSeq 500 as the instrument used. Unique molecular identifiers were attached to individual cDNA molecules in the TCR library protocol so that sequencing error and PCR bias could be corrected. Both TCR alpha and beta chains were sequenced, and tight co-correlation was observed between alpha and beta sequence abundances in each sample. As for the original processing: Decombinator V4 was used to annotate the V gene, J gene and CDR3 of the TCR sequences. TCRs were defined as expanded if a significant change between any two time points was detected under a Poisson model with p below 0.0001. TCR abundances were normalised to the total number of TCRs sequenced per sample and were expressed as counts per million. TRAV1-2 paired with TRAJ12, TRAJ20 or TRAJ33 defined MAIT TCRs, while TRAV10 paired with TRAJ18 defined iNKT TCRs. VDJdb, accessed on 1 November 2021, was searched for TCRs annotated for CMV, EBV and SARS-CoV-2, and TCRs annotated for more than one antigen were excluded. The public reads were quality trimmed at Q25 with fastp and then assembled into clones with MiXCR by TCRdb, keeping productive beta chains. Identical CDR3 protein sequences are pooled into one entry, listed with their most common genes and DNA. These V and J calls are TCRdb output, not the study's own analysis. The sample records 60,000 to 65,000 distinct CDR3 sequences, more than 7% of which are singletons. Jointly, the top ten make up around an eighth of the sample.

The chain couples TRBV11-2 to TRBJ2-5, and TRBD2 may be the D gene, going by 5 matching bases. This clonotype was sampled from an adult who was a healthcare worker with PCR-confirmed SARS-CoV-2 infection or an uninfected control (not recorded which). Specimen: whole blood, collected at baseline. Read as DNA, the sequence is TGTGCCAGCACCTCGGAGGAATTCCAAGAGACCCAGTACTTC. It translates as CASTSEEFQETQYF.